Listed below are T cell receptor beta chains from one sample, sequenced in a study of blood T cell repertoires in COVID-19. Clones were sequenced by immunoSEQ multiplex PCR, and TCRdb holds only the in-frame ones, with some missing. The data contain 250,000 to 350,000 clones, approximately 84% of them singletons. Specimen: peripheral blood. These receptors originate from a human donor with COVID-19, enrolled during active disease. The donor label of this sample is uncertain. Both conserved end residues are part of each CDR3. The D gene is left open where the match is weak. Some rows have no size entry. The others give once, few or many, or a class for an expanded clone.

abundance	v_gene	d_gene	j_gene	CDR3aa	CDR3nt
NA	TRBV7-2	NA	TRBJ2-1	CASILGGALNEQFF	TGTGCCAGCATTCTGGGGGGGGCACTTAATGAGCAGTTCTTC
NA	TRBV7-7	NA	TRBJ2-2	CASSLRLDGSAGELFF	TGTGCTAGCAGCCTCCGACTCGATGGGAGCGCCGGGGAGCTGTTTTTT
few	TRBV29-1	TRBD1	TRBJ1-1	CSVRRTGGKLNTEAFF	TGCAGCGTTCGCCGAACAGGGGGAAAACTGAACACTGAAGCTTTCTTT
NA	TRBV10-1	TRBD2	TRBJ2-7	CASSESGLAGAQYF	TGCGCCAGCAGTGAGTCAGGACTAGCGGGAGCGCAGTACTTC
NA	TRBV10-3	TRBD1	TRBJ2-1	CAIREGTGGINEQFF	TGTGCCATCAGGGAAGGGACAGGGGGCATCAATGAGCAGTTCTTC
few	TRBV6-5	TRBD1	TRBJ1-2	CASSLGQDYGYTF	TGTGCCAGCAGCTTGGGACAGGACTATGGCTACACCTTC
many	TRBV2	TRBD1	TRBJ2-5	CASNTGALQETQYF	TGTGCCAGCAACACAGGGGCCTTGCAAGAGACCCAGTACTTC
NA	TRBV5-1	NA	TRBJ1-1	CASSTLPGGPGTEAFF	TGCGCCAGCAGCACCCTACCGGGGGGTCCAGGCACTGAAGCTTTCTTT
NA	TRBV19	TRBD1	TRBJ1-5	CASSGTANQPQHF	TGTGCCAGTTCTGGGACAGCGAATCAGCCCCAGCATTTT
NA	TRBV7-9	NA	TRBJ1-1	CASSFELNTEAFF	TGTGCCAGCAGCTTCGAGTTGAACACTGAAGCTTTCTTT
NA	TRBV7-2	NA	TRBJ1-1	CASSLGRTFPYTEAFF	TGTGCCAGCAGCTTGGGGAGGACTTTCCCCTACACTGAAGCTTTCTTT
few	TRBV9	NA	TRBJ2-2	CASSVADRNTGELFF	TGTGCCAGCAGCGTAGCCGATAGGAACACCGGGGAGCTGTTTTTT
NA	TRBV11-3	NA	TRBJ2-6	CASSLVASGANVLTF	TGTGCCAGCAGCTTAGTTGCGTCTGGGGCCAACGTCCTGACTTTC
NA	TRBV6-5	NA	TRBJ1-2	CASSSGFFPYGYTF	TGTGCCAGCAGTTCAGGGTTTTTCCCCTATGGCTACACCTTC
NA	TRBV9	TRBD2	TRBJ2-1	CASSASGSSYNEQFF	TGTGCCAGCAGCGCCAGCGGGAGCTCCTACAATGAGCAGTTCTTC
few	TRBV3-1/TRBV3-2	NA	TRBJ1-2	CASSIQQGVSYGYTF	TGTGCCAGCAGTATCCAACAGGGAGTTTCATATGGCTACACCTTC
NA	TRBV7-9	NA	TRBJ2-6	CASRSGGPSGANVLTF	TGTGCCAGCAGGTCTGGAGGGCCATCTGGGGCCAACGTCCTGACTTTC
NA	TRBV7-2	NA	TRBJ1-5	CASSSSIGQRYQPQHF	TGTGCCAGCAGCTCCTCAATCGGACAGCGATATCAGCCCCAGCATTTT
few	TRBV30	NA	TRBJ2-7	CAWSTGAEQYF	TGTGCCTGGAGTACAGGTGCCGAGCAGTACTTC
NA	TRBV28	NA	TRBJ2-1	CASSLETGWEQFF	TGTGCCAGCAGTCTAGAGACAGGTTGGGAGCAGTTCTTC
NA	TRBV27	NA	TRBJ2-1	CASSFGGPPNNEQFF	TGTGCCAGCAGTTTCGGGGGGCCCCCGAACAATGAGCAGTTCTTC
NA	TRBV28	NA	TRBJ2-2	CASSSSQTWNTGELFF	TGTGCCAGCAGTTCTTCCCAGACTTGGAACACCGGGGAGCTGTTTTTT
NA	TRBV30	NA	TRBJ2-2	CAWTVGSAGTGELFF	TGTGCCTGGACGGTCGGGAGCGCTGGCACCGGGGAGCTGTTTTTT
NA	TRBV7-2	NA	TRBJ2-3	CASSQTGLATDTQYF	TGTGCCAGCAGCCAAACGGGACTCGCCACAGATACGCAGTATTTT